This TCR beta chain emerged from a study of early T cells in non-severe SARS-CoV-2 infection. Study in general: The authors sequenced bulk RNA from unsorted whole blood, leaving chains unpaired.

Notes on this clonotype: Its antigen is not identified.

Deletions cut 7 bases from V and 7 bases from J, with 14 bases between. The germline V gene encodes CDR1 MDHEN and CDR2 SYDVKM. The CDR3 loop spans 13 amino acids. Unique molecular identifiers were added to individual cDNA molecules. TCRdb re-called the 5' RACE reads with MiXCR, one entry per CDR3 protein. The table has roughly 80,000 distinct CDR3 sequences, about 14% seen once. Whole-study findings and limits: VDJdb-based annotation leaned toward anti-spike CD8 responses and missed private and CD4 specificities.

The receptor was derived from an adult who was a healthcare worker with PCR-confirmed SARS-CoV-2 infection or an uninfected control (not recorded which). The rearrangement joins TRBV28 to TRBJ1-5; D call uncertain. The sequencing sample was made of whole blood. The CDR3: CASKKGSWQPQHF. As DNA, the CDR3 is TGTGCCAGCAAAAAGGGATCTTGGCAGCCCCAGCATTTT.